These 22 T cell receptor beta chains were sequenced from one sample in a study of blood T cell repertoires in COVID-19. The method was immunoSEQ multiplex PCR; TCRdb's version includes in-frame clones alone and lacks a portion of them. The sample includes 260,000 or so clones, 83% of them seen just once. Sequenced sample: PBMCs or T cells enriched from blood (not recorded which). The receptors originated from a woman aged 40 to 50 who had been exposed to COVID-19.

This sequence joins TRBV2 and TRBJ1-1; tentative D call: TRBD1 (5 bases). This CDR3 is built from 13 residues. Germline-derived CDR1 and CDR2 are SNHLY and FYNNEI. Trimming took off 8 bases at V and 2 bases at J, with 12 bases between the two ends. The chain's CDR3 is CASGAWGNTEAFF. The CDR3 bases are TGTGCCAGCGGGGCTTGGGGAAACACTGAAGCTTTCTTT.

The chain links TRBV15 to TRBJ2-1; the match to TRBD2 covers 10 bases. Germline V gene data show CDR1 as LNHNV and CDR2 as YYDKDF (reference sequence). The CDR3 contains 17 residues. With 0 bases clipped from V and 5 bases from J, the junction kept 7 bases outside the gene matches. The CDR3 sequence: CATSRDLGTSGNNEQFF. The DNA of the CDR3 is TGTGCCACCAGCAGAGATCTAGGCACTAGCGGGAACAATGAGCAGTTCTTC.

The chain links TRBV19 to TRBJ2-5; possible D gene TRBD1, 5 bases. Germline V gene sequence: CDR1 LNHDA, CDR2 SQIVND (reference sequence). This CDR3 is 12 amino acids long. V lost 6 bases to trimming and J lost 7 bases, with 12 bases between them. CDR3 residues: CASRGPSGTQYF. The CDR3, as DNA: TGTGCCAGTAGGGGGCCCTCGGGGACCCAGTACTTC.

V and J are TRBV30 and TRBJ1-2, with 7 bases lining up with TRBD1. Unmatched junction bases numbered 8, after V lost 3 bases and J lost 4 bases. CDR3 length equals 14 residues. Germline CDR1 reads GTSNPN; CDR2 reads SVGIG (reference sequence). CDR3 sequence (DNA): TGTGCCTGGAGGGGGGACAGCTCTTTCTATGGCTACACCTTC. Translated: CAWRGDSSFYGYTF.

V is TRBV15 and J is TRBJ1-2; a weak D match, TRBD1 (6 bases). This CDR3 is 14 amino acids long. Germline CDR1 and CDR2: LNHNV and YYDKDF (reference sequence). V lost 0 bases and J lost 4, with 9 bases in between. The CDR3 sequence: CATSRDRQAYGYTF. DNA of the CDR3: TGTGCCACCAGCAGAGATCGACAGGCCTATGGCTACACCTTC.

This clone appeared a few times. The gene calls are TRBV6-5 and TRBJ1-1; the match to TRBD1 covers 8 bases. Trimming removed 1 base from V and 5 bases from J; junction bases left unmatched: 6. The length of the CDR3 is 15 residues. The germline V gene encodes CDR1 MNHEY and CDR2 SVGAGI. The CDR3, as DNA: TGTGCCAGCAGTTACTTGACAGGGGACGAAACTGAAGCTTTCTTT. Translation gives CASSYLTGDETEAFF.

V usage is TRBV5-1 and J usage is TRBJ1-4; 8 nucleotides align to TRBD1. The CDR3 is 13 amino acids. With 7 bases clipped from V and 5 bases from J, the junction kept 4 bases outside the gene matches. Germline CDR1 reads SGHRS; CDR2 reads YFSETQ. CDR3 in DNA: TGCGCCAGCCGCCGGGACAGGAATGAAAAACTGTTTTTT. It codes for CASRRDRNEKLFF.

J is TRBJ1-2 and V is TRBV20-1, with a possible D match to TRBD1 (6 bases). Germline CDR1 is DFQATT and CDR2 is SNEGSKA (reference sequence). V was trimmed by 1 base and J by 7 bases, leaving 7 bases between them. The CDR3 spans 11 residues. CDR3 protein: CSARVGGGYTF. The CDR3 DNA is TGCAGTGCTAGAGTAGGGGGTGGCTACACCTTC.

This chain links TRBV3-1 (or the pseudogene TRBV3-2) with TRBJ1-2, with 7 positions matching TRBD1. J gave up 2 bases and V 1 base, and 4 bases lay outside the gene matches. The CDR3 contains 15 residues. In germline, CDR1 is LGHDT, CDR2 YNNKEL (reference sequence). CDR3 protein: CASSQVSTGNYGYTF. CDR3 DNA sequence: TGTGCCAGCAGCCAAGTATCGACAGGGAACTATGGCTACACCTTC.

About this clone itself: Other DNA sequences in this sample translate to the same CDR3. The rearrangement links TRBV29-1 to TRBJ1-2, with 8 bases aligning to TRBD1. This CDR3 spans 13 amino acids. Germline CDR1 is SQVTM and CDR2 is ANQGSEA. Trimming removed 2 bases from V and 4 bases from J; junction bases left unmatched: 3. CDR3 in amino acids: CSVEQGAGYGYTF. CDR3 bases: TGCAGCGTTGAACAGGGGGCAGGCTATGGCTACACCTTC.

J is TRBJ1-1 and V is TRBV6-5; no firm D call. The germline V gene encodes CDR1 MNHEY and CDR2 SVGAGI. V was trimmed by 2 bases and J by 6 bases, leaving 13 bases between them. This CDR3 is 14 amino acids long. DNA for the CDR3: TGTGCCAGCAGTTACGGAGGGTTGAGGGCTGAAGCTTTCTTT. The encoded protein is CASSYGGLRAEAFF.

The chain recombines TRBV19 with TRBJ2-1; 8 bases align to TRBD2. Germline V gene sequence: CDR1 LNHDA, CDR2 SQIVND (reference sequence). The CDR3 extends over 16 amino acids. V lost 7 bases, J lost 3 bases, and 11 bases stayed unmatched. CDR3: CASTGGGPTLYNEQFF. The CDR3 DNA reads as TGTGCCAGTACCGGCGGGGGGCCCACCCTCTACAATGAGCAGTTCTTC.

This rearrangement joins TRBV7-8 to TRBJ2-5, with 8 bases aligning to TRBD2. V shed 5 bases, J shed 5 bases, and the junction held 7 bases outside the gene matches. Germline CDR1 and CDR2: SGHVS and FQNEAQ. The CDR3 is 14 residues long. The CDR3 loop is CASSPQGLDETQYF. CDR3 in DNA: TGTGCCAGCAGCCCGCAGGGACTAGATGAGACCCAGTACTTC.

V and J are TRBV7-2 and TRBJ2-5, with 7 nucleotides matching TRBD2. The J segment lost 0 bases and the V segment lost 7 bases, leaving 5 bases of the junction unmatched. This CDR3 has 14 residues. Per the germline V gene, CDR1 is SGHTA and CDR2 is FQGNSA. CDR3 residues: CASTQRGDQETQYF. The CDR3 DNA follows: TGTGCCAGCACCCAACGGGGGGACCAAGAGACCCAGTACTTC.

The chain is built from TRBV19 and TRBJ1-2, with 9 nucleotides matching TRBD1. J gave up 12 bases and V 6 bases, and 14 bases lay outside the gene matches. Germline assignment: CDR1 LNHDA and CDR2 SQIVND (reference sequence). The CDR3 has 14 amino acids. In DNA, the CDR3 is TGTGCCAGTAGCCCGATTACCGGGACAGGGCACCACACCTTC. As protein: CASSPITGTGHHTF.

The chain combines TRBV7-8 with TRBJ1-2, with D possibly being TRBD1 (5 bases). Trimming pared 2 bases from V and 4 bases from J, leaving 20 bases between. Per germline, CDR1 SGHVS and CDR2 FQNEAQ. The CDR3 contains 17 residues. The CDR3 DNA sequence: TGTGCCAGCAGCTTAACCGGGACTACCAAAAAAATCTATGGCTACACCTTC. This encodes CASSLTGTTKKIYGYTF.

This chain uses TRBV7-7 with TRBJ2-5, with TRBD2 identical over 7 bases. V lost 6 bases and J lost 1; bases outside the gene matches: 8. The germline V gene encodes CDR1 SSHAT and CDR2 FNYEAQ (reference sequence). The CDR3 is 15 amino acids. CDR3 nucleotides: TGTGCCAGCAGTCCGCGGCTAGCGGCCCAAGAGACCCAGTACTTC. Its translation: CASSPRLAAQETQYF.

This clone is a singleton in its sample. The CDR3 DNA follows: TGTGCCAGCAGTTCCACCGGACAGAATGAAAAACTGTTTTTT. Translating gives CASSSTGQNEKLFF. This chain joins TRBV6-5 and TRBJ1-4, with D tentatively TRBD1 (6 bases). CDR1 is MNHEY, CDR2 SVGAGI, per germline. CDR3 size: 14 residues. V lost 4 bases, J lost 5 bases, and 11 bases lay in between.

This chain connects TRBV2 to TRBJ1-5, with a possible D match to TRBD1 (5 bases). The V end lost 3 bases, the J end lost 4 bases, and 16 bases lay between the germline ends. The germline V gene encodes CDR1 SNHLY and CDR2 FYNNEI. This CDR3 contains 16 residues. For the CDR3, the DNA is TGTGCCAGCAGTGAGGAAGGGCAGGGAAATAATCAGCCCCAGCATTTT. It yields the protein CASSEEGQGNNQPQHF.

This chain joins TRBV7-9 and TRBJ2-7, with TRBD2 as a possible D gene (6 bases). Germline-derived CDR1 and CDR2 are SEHNR and FQNEAQ (reference sequence). Trimming stripped 5 bases from V and 3 bases from J, with 11 bases between. This CDR3 comprises 13 residues. In nucleotides, the CDR3 is TGTGCCAGCAGCCTGACGGACTACTACGAGCAGTACTTC. It codes for CASSLTDYYEQYF.

Note on this clone: At one end, the junction sequence differs from germline, possibly due to a read error. The chain combines TRBV7-7 with TRBJ2-5, with 13 bases matching TRBD2. CDR3 size: 17 residues. Per the germline V gene, CDR1 is SSHAT and CDR2 is FNYEAQ (reference sequence). This CDR3 is CASSLGTSGDLQETQYF. The DNA for the CDR3 is TGTGCTAGCAGCCTAGGGACTAGCGGGGACCTTCAAGAGACCCAGTACTTC.

The chain's CDR3 is CSVGVRLGVRYTF. CDR3 nucleotide sequence: TGCAGCGTTGGGGTTCGGTTGGGTGTGAGGTACACCTTC. V and J are TRBV29-1 and TRBJ1-2; no clear D gene. The CDR3 has 13 amino acids. The germline gives CDR1 SQVTM, CDR2 ANQGSEA. V gave up 4 bases and J gave up 11 bases, with 20 bases separating them.